Included here is one T cell receptor beta chain sequence, with context. Its antigen is still unknown. J was trimmed by 5 bases and V by 5 bases; bases with no gene match: 3. CDR3 size: 13 residues. Germline V gene data show CDR1 as LNHDA and CDR2 as SQIVND (reference sequence). The starting material, 2 million PBMCs stored at -80 C, gave rise to the unsorted libraries. The making of cDNA relied on 5'RACE with 10-nucleotide random UMIs. Each CDR3 protein gets one entry after TCRdb re-called the 5' RACE reads with MiXCR. The sample includes roughly 50,000 distinct CDR3 sequences, approximately 15% seen only once; the top ten take roughly 4.4%. The data were taken from a study of neurological immune-mediated disorders. The study's findings and limits: None of the CDR3 amino acid sequences of expanded clones were shared across subjects, and this suggested private repertoires in all groups. Multiple sclerosis, the disease with the least TCR clonal expansion, fell below healthy controls, whereas HTLV-1-associated myelopathy showed the most.

The receptor's source is a man between 60 and 70 years old in good health. Specimen: PBMCs. The chain carries TRBV19 and TRBJ2-4, with 7 bases fitting TRBD1. The CDR3 bases are TGTGCCAGTAGTGCCACAGGGGAAAACATTCAGTACTTC. This codes for CASSATGENIQYF.